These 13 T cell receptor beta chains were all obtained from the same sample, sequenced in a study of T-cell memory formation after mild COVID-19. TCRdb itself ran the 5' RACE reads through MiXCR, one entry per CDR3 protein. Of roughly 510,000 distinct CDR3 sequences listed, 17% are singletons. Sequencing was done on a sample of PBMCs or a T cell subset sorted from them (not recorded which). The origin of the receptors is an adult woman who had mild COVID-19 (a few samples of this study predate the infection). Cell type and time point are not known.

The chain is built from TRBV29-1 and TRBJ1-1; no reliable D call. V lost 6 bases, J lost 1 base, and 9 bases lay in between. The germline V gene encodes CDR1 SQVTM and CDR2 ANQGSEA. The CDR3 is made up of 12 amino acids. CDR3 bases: TGCAGCGTGAGAGGATCGAACACTGAAGCTTTCTTT. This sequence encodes CSVRGSNTEAFF. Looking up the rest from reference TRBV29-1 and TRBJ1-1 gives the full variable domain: SAVISQKPSRDICQRGTSLTIQCQVDSQVTMMFWYRQQPGQSLTLIATANQGSEATYESGFVIDKFPISRPNLTFSTLTVSNMSPEDSSIYLCSVRGSNTEAFFGQGTRLTVV.

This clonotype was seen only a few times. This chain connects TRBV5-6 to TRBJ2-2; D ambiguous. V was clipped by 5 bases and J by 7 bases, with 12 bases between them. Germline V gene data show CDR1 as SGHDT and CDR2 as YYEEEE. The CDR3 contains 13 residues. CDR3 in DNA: TGTGCCAGCAGGATGGCCCTCGGCGGGGAGCTGTTTTTT. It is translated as CASRMALGGELFF.

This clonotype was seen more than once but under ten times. The CDR3 sequence is CASSVGQGVTEAFF. The CDR3 region has the DNA TGCGCCAGCAGCGTGGGACAGGGCGTTACTGAAGCTTTCTTT. The J gene is TRBJ1-1, the V gene TRBV5-1; 9 nucleotides line up with TRBD1. Germline lookup yields CDR1 SGHRS and CDR2 YFSETQ. The CDR3 spans 14 residues. J lost 5 bases, V lost 4 bases, and 6 bases had no gene match.

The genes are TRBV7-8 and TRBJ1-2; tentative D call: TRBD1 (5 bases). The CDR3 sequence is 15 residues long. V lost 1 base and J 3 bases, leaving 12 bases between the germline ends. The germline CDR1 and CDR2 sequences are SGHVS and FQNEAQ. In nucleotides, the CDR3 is TGTGCCAGCAGCTTAGTTAGGGCAGGGCACTATGGCTACACCTTC. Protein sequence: CASSLVRAGHYGYTF.

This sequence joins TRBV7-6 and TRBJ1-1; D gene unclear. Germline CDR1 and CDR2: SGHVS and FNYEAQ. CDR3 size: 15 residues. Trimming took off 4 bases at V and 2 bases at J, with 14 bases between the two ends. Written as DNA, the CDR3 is TGTGCCAGCAGCTCCGAGTTGAAGGCCAACACTGAAGCTTTCTTT. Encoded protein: CASSSELKANTEAFF.

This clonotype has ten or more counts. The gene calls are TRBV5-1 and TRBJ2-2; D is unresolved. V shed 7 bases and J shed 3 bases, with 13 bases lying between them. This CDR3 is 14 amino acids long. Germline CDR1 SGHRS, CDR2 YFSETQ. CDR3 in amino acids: CASRKGPDTGELFF. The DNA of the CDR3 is TGCGCCAGCCGCAAAGGGCCGGACACCGGGGAGCTGTTTTTT.

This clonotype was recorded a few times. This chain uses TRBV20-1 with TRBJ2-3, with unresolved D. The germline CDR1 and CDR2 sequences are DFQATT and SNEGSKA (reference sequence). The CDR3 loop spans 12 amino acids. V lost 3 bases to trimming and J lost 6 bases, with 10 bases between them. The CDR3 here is CSARTHRDTQYF. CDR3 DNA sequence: TGCAGTGCTAGGACTCATCGGGATACGCAGTATTTT.

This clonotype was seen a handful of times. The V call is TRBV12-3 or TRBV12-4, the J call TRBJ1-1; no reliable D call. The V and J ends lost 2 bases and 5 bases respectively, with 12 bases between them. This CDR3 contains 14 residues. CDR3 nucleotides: TGTGCCAGCAGTTTAAGGTCGCGGCGTACTGAAGCTTTCTTT. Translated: CASSLRSRRTEAFF.

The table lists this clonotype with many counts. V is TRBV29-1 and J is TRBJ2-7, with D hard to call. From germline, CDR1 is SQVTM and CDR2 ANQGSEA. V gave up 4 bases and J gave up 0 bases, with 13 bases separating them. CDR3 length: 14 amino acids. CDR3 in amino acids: CSVVSAVSSYEQYF. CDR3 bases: TGCAGCGTTGTTTCGGCTGTGAGCTCCTACGAGCAGTACTTC.

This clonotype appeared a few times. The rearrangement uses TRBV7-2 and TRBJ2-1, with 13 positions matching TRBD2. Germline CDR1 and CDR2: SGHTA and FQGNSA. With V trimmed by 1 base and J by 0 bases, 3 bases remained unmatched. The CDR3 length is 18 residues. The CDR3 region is CASSLVLAGGPSYNEQFF. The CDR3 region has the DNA TGTGCCAGCAGCTTAGTACTAGCGGGAGGGCCCTCCTACAATGAGCAGTTCTTC.

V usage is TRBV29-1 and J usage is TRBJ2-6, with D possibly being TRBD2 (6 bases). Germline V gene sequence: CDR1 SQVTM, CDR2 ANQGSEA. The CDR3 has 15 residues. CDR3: CTLAGLDSGANVLTF. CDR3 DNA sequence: TGCACCCTTGCGGGGTTGGACTCTGGGGCCAACGTCCTGACTTTC.

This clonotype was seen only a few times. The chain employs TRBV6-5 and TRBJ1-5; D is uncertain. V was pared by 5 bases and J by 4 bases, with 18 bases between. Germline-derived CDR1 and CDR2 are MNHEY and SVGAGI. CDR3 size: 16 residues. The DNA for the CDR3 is TGTGCCAGCAGTGAGGCCCCGGGAGGGTCAAATCAGCCCCAGCATTTT. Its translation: CASSEAPGGSNQPQHF.

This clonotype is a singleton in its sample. The CDR3 region has the DNA TGTGCCAGCAGCCAAACAGGGGAAGGCGGAACTGAAGCTTTCTTT. It is translated as CASSQTGEGGTEAFF. The V call is TRBV3-1, the J call TRBJ1-1, with TRBD1 matching 7 bases. The germline V gene has CDR1 LGHDT and CDR2 YNNKEL (reference sequence). The V gene end was trimmed by 2 bases and the J gene end by 5 bases; junction bases not matched to a gene: 8. There are 15 residues in the CDR3.